These 13 T cell receptor beta chains were all obtained from the same sample, sequenced in a study of CD8+CD57+ T cells in acquired aplastic anemia. All sequencing subjects had displayed CD8+CD57+ cell expansion on flow cytometry. According to the study, genomic DNA was the template for TCR beta VDJ and CDR3 profiling. TCRdb independently ran MiXCR on the reads; one entry per CDR3 protein. This table has roughly 150,000 distinct CDR3 sequences, around 47% appearing once. Sequenced: sorted CD4+, CD8+, or CD8+CD57+ T cells (not recorded which) from PBMCs. These receptors all come from a human donor with aplastic anemia.

This clonotype was counted at least ten times. This rearrangement joins TRBV7-8 to TRBJ1-3; D is possibly TRBD1 (5 bases). CDR3 size: 14 residues. V shed 3 bases and J shed 4 bases, with 10 bases lying between them. The V gene's germline CDR1 is SGHVS and CDR2 FQNEAQ. The CDR3 reads CASSFGTGGNTIYF. As DNA, the CDR3 is TGTGCCAGCAGCTTCGGGACTGGAGGAAACACCATATATTTT.

V and J are TRBV20-1 and TRBJ2-1; D is possibly TRBD1 or TRBD2 (5 bases each). V was trimmed by 3 bases and J by 8 bases, leaving 20 bases between them. The CDR3 is made up of 15 amino acids. The germline V gene has CDR1 DFQATT and CDR2 SNEGSKA (reference sequence). The CDR3 here is CSAREVGAPGDEQFF. CDR3 DNA: TGCAGTGCTAGGGAGGTTGGGGCCCCTGGGGATGAGCAGTTCTTC.

This chain uses TRBV10-3 with TRBJ2-1; perhaps TRBD2 as D (6 bases). This CDR3 is 11 amino acids long. Between the trimmed V and J ends, which lost 11 bases and 4 bases, there was a span of 9 bases. The V gene's germline CDR1 is ENHRY and CDR2 SYGVKD. Written as DNA, the CDR3 is TGTGCCCCGGGACTTTACAATGAGCAGTTCTTC. Encoded protein: CAPGLYNEQFF.

This clonotype ranks as large (0.1 to 1%). V gene TRBV12-3 or TRBV12-4 combines with J gene TRBJ1-2; the match to TRBD1 covers 8 bases. Trimming removed 6 bases from V and 7 bases from J; junction bases left unmatched: 4. This CDR3 spans 12 amino acids. The DNA of the CDR3 is TGTGCCAGCAGAGGACAGGGAGGTGGCTACACCTTC. Translation: CASRGQGGGYTF.

The CDR3 sequence: CASSLHVLAGQETQYF. As DNA, the CDR3 is TGTGCCAGCAGCTTACATGTTCTAGCGGGACAAGAGACCCAGTACTTC. The rearrangement links TRBV7-2 to TRBJ2-5; TRBD2 matches 9 bases. This CDR3 is 16 amino acids long. J gave up 2 bases and V 2 bases, and 6 bases lay outside the gene matches. Per the germline V gene, CDR1 is SGHTA and CDR2 is FQGNSA.

This clonotype appeared many times. The rearrangement joins TRBV20-1 to TRBJ2-5; no reliable D call. This CDR3 spans 14 amino acids. CDR1 is DFQATT, CDR2 SNEGSKA, per germline (reference sequence). V was trimmed by 5 bases and J by 1 base, leaving 14 bases between them. The CDR3 nucleotides read TGCAGTGCTCAAGCACAGTTTACCCAAGAGACCCAGTACTTC. It translates to CSAQAQFTQETQYF.

A few counts support this clonotype. The chain combines TRBV6-5 with TRBJ1-1; 8 nucleotides agree with TRBD1. The trim removed 0 bases at V and 5 bases at J, leaving 11 bases unmatched. Germline CDR1 and CDR2: MNHEY and SVGAGI. The length of the CDR3 is 17 residues. CDR3 protein: CASSYSRQGMRGTEAFF. The CDR3 DNA reads as TGTGCCAGCAGTTACTCGAGACAGGGGATGAGGGGAACTGAAGCTTTCTTT.

The sample holds one count of this clonotype. The germline gene is not matched at one end of the junction; a read error may be the cause. V and J are TRBV10-3 and TRBJ2-6; TRBD1 matches at 7 bases. The CDR3 has 17 residues. Germline V CDR1 and CDR2: ENHRY, SYGVKD. CDR3: CAISAGQARSGADVLTF. The CDR3 DNA follows: TGTGCCATCAGTGCTGGACAGGCCCGCTCTGGGGCCGACGTCCTGACTTTC.

The V gene is TRBV19, the J gene TRBJ2-7; D is uncertain. Trimming removed 5 bases at V and 2 bases at J, with 19 bases between. This CDR3 is built from 16 residues. The germline V gene has CDR1 LNHDA and CDR2 SQIVND (reference sequence). CDR3 in amino acids: CASSPDPAVGTYEQYV. The CDR3 DNA is TGTGCCAGTAGTCCCGACCCAGCCGTGGGCACCTACGAGCAGTACGTC.

The rearrangement links TRBV19 to TRBJ2-7, with a possible D match to TRBD2 (7 bases). CDR3 length: 15 amino acids. The germline V gene encodes CDR1 LNHDA and CDR2 SQIVND (reference sequence). V was pared by 5 bases and J by 1 base, with 15 bases between. CDR3 amino acids: CASSLRGGGSYEQYF. CDR3 nucleotides: TGTGCCAGTAGTCTTCGAGGGGGAGGGTCCTACGAGCAGTACTTC.

In this sample, this clonotype turned up a few times. The chain has TRBV30 and TRBJ2-2; no reliable D call. The CDR3 consists of 14 residues. The germline V and J ends were trimmed by 1 base and 3 bases, with 9 bases remaining between them. Germline CDR1 reads GTSNPN; CDR2 reads SVGIG (reference sequence). CDR3: CAWSGGTYTGELFF. The CDR3, as DNA: TGTGCCTGGAGTGGAGGAACTTACACCGGGGAGCTGTTTTTT.

The gene calls are TRBV10-1 and TRBJ2-7; D call uncertain. There are 13 residues in the CDR3. Trimming pared 5 bases from V and 2 bases from J, leaving 10 bases between. Germline CDR1 is WNHNN and CDR2 is SYGVQD (reference sequence). In DNA form, the CDR3 reads TGCGCCAGCAGTAAAACAGATACCTACGAGCAGTACTTC. Its translation: CASSKTDTYEQYF.

J is TRBJ2-3 and V is TRBV5-1; TRBD2 agrees at 15 bases. Germline-derived CDR1 and CDR2 are SGHRS and YFSETQ. The junction had 8 bases not matched to a gene; V was cut back by 2 bases and J by 4 bases. This CDR3 has 18 residues. CDR3 DNA: TGCGCCAGCAGCTTCGGGACTAGCGGGAGGACAGGCGCAGATACGCAGTATTTT. Encoded protein: CASSFGTSGRTGADTQYF.